The rows below give T cell receptor beta chains drawn from one sample of a study of radiotherapy plus CTLA-4 blockade in lung cancer. Clones were sequenced by immunoSEQ multiplex PCR, and TCRdb holds only the in-frame ones, with some missing. The profile shows 70,000 to 95,000 clones, approximately 82% of them singletons. The source was peripheral blood, collected from a patient treated with radiotherapy plus ipilimumab. The receptors originated from a human donor with non-small cell lung cancer that progressed on radiotherapy plus ipilimumab. CDR3s include the opening cysteine and the closing phenylalanine or tryptophan. Where a row states a size, it is once, few, many or the class of an expanded clone; other rows omit it.

clone size	CDR3 length	J gene	V gene	CDR3 protein
-	16	TRBJ2-5	TRBV7-9	CASSLGLGGVEETQYF
-	15	TRBJ2-7	TRBV18	CASSTGASTLYEQYF
-	15	TRBJ2-3	TRBV19	CASSMPSGSTDTQYF
-	16	TRBJ1-4	TRBV7-6	CASSPTAAGGGEKLFF
-	13	TRBJ2-2	TRBV7-2	CASSALVTGELFF
-	13	TRBJ2-5	TRBV9	CASSPGFKETQYF
-	14	TRBJ1-5	TRBV19	CASSSGTGGRPQHF
-	14	TRBJ1-1	TRBV6-5	CASSYRSMNTEAFF
-	15	TRBJ1-5	TRBV6-5	CASSPIGGSNQPQHF
-	15	TRBJ2-1	TRBV6-5	CASRRGQGSYNEQFF
-	15	TRBJ2-3	TRBV12-5	CASGLGGIRTDTQYF
-	13	TRBJ1-4	TRBV30	CAWKSSGPEKLFF
-	14	TRBJ2-2	TRBV29-1	CSDSQGGLGGELFF
-	13	TRBJ1-1	TRBV6-1	CASSIRQTSEAFF
-	17	TRBJ2-2	TRBV7-2	CASSPRWDRGRVGELFF
-	14	TRBJ2-7	TRBV6-1	CASSEVPGVKEQYF
-	14	TRBJ1-2	TRBV9	CASSEEQGKYGYTF
-	14	TRBJ2-5	TRBV7-9	CASSQHKPEETQYF
-	13	TRBJ2-2	TRBV13	CASSFFNPGELFF
-	15	TRBJ1-5	TRBV4-1	CASSQGWGFNQPQHF
-	13	TRBJ2-5	TRBV6-5	CASTTGGQETQYF
-	13	TRBJ1-1	TRBV11-2	CASSLDGTGGAFF
-	16	TRBJ1-6	TRBV7-2	CASSLDAGQINSPLHF
-	13	TRBJ1-2	TRBV14	CASSQEGGVSYTF
-	18	TRBJ1-4	TRBV4-1	CASSQRTEQRTTNEKLFF
-	15	TRBJ2-1	TRBV28	CASSYRDRVGPEQFF
-	12	TRBJ1-2	TRBV29-1	CSGKTGGYGYTF
-	13	TRBJ2-3	TRBV6-6	CASSPQQTDTQYF
once	16	TRBJ2-1	TRBV4-2	CASSQDREGAYNEQFF
-	14	TRBJ1-6	TRBV28	CASSLRGGNSPLHF
-	15	TRBJ2-7	TRBV12-5	CASGSYRVFSYEQYF
few	14	TRBJ1-4	TRBV6-5	CASSYRGGNEKLFF
-	15	TRBJ1-1	TRBV6-5	CASSPAGGMNTEASF
-	14	TRBJ1-4	TRBV5-1	CASSEGGVSEKLFF
-	16	TRBJ2-5	TRBV9	CASSVSGTGVLETQYF
-	13	TRBJ2-3	TRBV10-3	CAIRDIVVDTQYF
-	14	TRBJ1-4	TRBV6-5	CASSLRVGNEKLFF
once	13	TRBJ1-5	TRBV30	CAWSVGQGQPQHF
-	18	TRBJ2-6	TRBV6-9	CASSCSELRQSRANVLTF
-	15	TRBJ2-2	TRBV6-6	CASRTIQEGKGELFF
-	13	TRBJ2-3	TRBV18	CASSPVGRDTQYF
few	15	TRBJ1-4	TRBV5-6	CASNPRGATNEKLFF
-	15	TRBJ1-2	TRBV19	CASSIRDRSFYGYTF
-	14	TRBJ1-2	TRBV5-1	CASSGTPGAYGYTF
-	13	TRBJ1-2	TRBV5-5	CASSSQSNYGYTF
-	16	TRBJ2-1	TRBV4-3	CASSQDRSGGTSEQFF
-	17	TRBJ2-2	TRBV7-2	CASSQTGHGGFTGELFF
once	16	TRBJ1-3	TRBV7-2	CASSPRAPNSGNTIYF